The T cell receptor beta chain described here comes from a study of cytomegalovirus exposure and HLA in healthy donors. General study findings and limits: More clonal expansion characterized HLA-associated TCR beta chains than equally common others in a later analysis. Most TCR sequences proved rare, with some public TCRs found in many donors. CMV serostatus was the sole immune exposure information available. It was likely that a cluster of highly shared sequence variants was a sequencing artifact.

PCR employed 60 Vbeta and 13 Jbeta primers. Using immunoSEQ multiplex PCR, the repertoire was profiled, and TCRdb retains in-frame clones only, with some absent. This sample carries fewer than 140,000 clones, more than 60% of them seen once, and the ten largest clones take 3.5% to 4%. About this clone: Antigen specificity is unknown. The same CDR3 arises from other DNA sequences in this sample as well.

Trimming shortened V by 1 base and J by 0 bases, and 6 bases separated the two germline ends. Germline V gene lookup returns CDR1 SGHAT and CDR2 FQNNGV. CDR3 length equals 14 residues. Sequencing was carried out using PBMCs. The chain uses TRBV11-2 and TRBJ1-2; D is undetermined. This TCR was sampled from a man in his sixties in good health and CMV-seronegative. The CDR3 DNA reads TGTGCCAGCAGCTTAGCAGACACTAACTATGGCTACACCTTC. Amino acid sequence: CASSLADTNYGYTF.